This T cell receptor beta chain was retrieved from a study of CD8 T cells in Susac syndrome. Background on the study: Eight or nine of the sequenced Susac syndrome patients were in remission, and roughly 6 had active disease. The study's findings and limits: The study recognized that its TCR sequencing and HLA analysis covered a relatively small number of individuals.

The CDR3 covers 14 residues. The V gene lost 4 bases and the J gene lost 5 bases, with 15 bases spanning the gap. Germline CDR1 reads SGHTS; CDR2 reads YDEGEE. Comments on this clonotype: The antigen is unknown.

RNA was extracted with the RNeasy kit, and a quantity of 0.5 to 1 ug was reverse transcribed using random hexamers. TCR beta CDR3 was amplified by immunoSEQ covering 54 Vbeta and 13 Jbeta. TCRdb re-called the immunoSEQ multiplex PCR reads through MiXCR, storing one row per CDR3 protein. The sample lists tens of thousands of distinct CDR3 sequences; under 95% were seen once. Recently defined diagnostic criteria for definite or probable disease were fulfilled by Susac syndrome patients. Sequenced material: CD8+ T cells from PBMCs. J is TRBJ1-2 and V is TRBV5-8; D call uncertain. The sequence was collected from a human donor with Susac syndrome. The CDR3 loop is CASSEDSRFYGYTF. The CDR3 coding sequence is TGTGCCAGCAGCGAGGACTCCCGCTTTTATGGCTACACCTTC.